This T cell receptor beta chain was documented in a study of blood T cells in healthy people across ages. The study, taken as a whole, reports: Among long-lived donors, naive CD4+ cells were more numerous and diversity higher than in aged donors. TCR beta diversity per million T cells fell roughly linearly with age.

CDR3 length: 14 residues. Trimming left V 7 bases short and J 8 bases short, with 15 bases between. The use of a sample-barcoded 5' primer and a J-beta primer mix characterized a second PCR of roughly 6 to 11 cycles. Each cDNA molecule was tagged by a template-switch adaptor with 12 random nucleotides. TCRdb processed the 5' RACE reads anew with MiXCR; each CDR3 protein has one entry. The top ten clones hold 20% to 25% of a sample with 1,800,000 or so distinct CDR3 sequences, approximately 39% of them seen once. Total RNA, at least 5 micrograms per sample, came from PBMCs. About this clonotype itself: The antigen is undetermined.

J is TRBJ1-6 and V is TRBV12-3 or TRBV12-4, with D unclear. The sample consisted of blood. The TCR originated in a human donor in good health. In DNA form, the CDR3 reads TGTGCCAGCACCACCGGCGGGGTATATTCACCCCTCCACTTT. Protein sequence: CASTTGGVYSPLHF.